Each of the 27 T cell receptor beta chains below was sequenced from the same sample in a study of OX40 agonist ivuxolimab in advanced cancers. Clones were read by immunoSEQ multiplex PCR, and TCRdb kept only the in-frame ones, dropping some. Among approximately 58,000 clones listed, roughly 79% were seen once. The input for sequencing was CD4+ or CD8+ T cells sorted from blood, taken in a trial of the OX40 agonist ivuxolimab. All receptors derive from an adult with an advanced solid tumor such as melanoma, head and neck, liver or kidney cancer.

This chain links TRBV9 with TRBJ2-7, with 9 bases lining up with TRBD1. CDR1 is SGDLS and CDR2 is YYNGEE in the germline V gene. V was clipped by 4 bases and J by 7 bases; unmatched bases: 9. The CDR3 is made up of 14 amino acids. The CDR3 nucleotides are TGTGCCAGCAGCTATGGGACAGGGTCTGGGGAGCAGTACTTC. Amino acid sequence: CASSYGTGSGEQYF. Using reference TRBV9 and TRBJ2-7 for the parts outside the CDR3, the full variable domain is DSGVTQTPKHLITATGQRVTLRCSPRSGDLSVYWYQQSLDQGLQFLIQYYNGEERAKGNILERFSAQQFPDLHSELNLSSLELGDSALYFCASSYGTGSGEQYFGPGTRLTVT.

The V gene is TRBV7-9, the J gene TRBJ2-1; possible D gene TRBD1, 6 bases. V dropped 3 bases and J dropped 5 bases, with 14 bases sitting between them. The germline V gene encodes CDR1 SEHNR and CDR2 FQNEAQ (reference sequence). The length of the CDR3 is 15 residues. CDR3 nucleotide sequence: TGTGCCAGCAGCTTGCAGGGGTCTATCGACAATGAGCAGTTCTTC. Amino acid sequence: CASSLQGSIDNEQFF.

This clone was found a few times. The chain carries TRBV6-5 and TRBJ1-5; 7 bases align to TRBD1. The germline CDR1 and CDR2 sequences are MNHEY and SVGAGI. The trim removed 2 bases at V and 4 bases at J, leaving 5 bases unmatched. CDR3 length: 15 residues. CDR3 loop: CASSYGGGRNQPQHF. CDR3 DNA sequence: TGTGCCAGCAGTTACGGAGGGGGCCGTAATCAGCCCCAGCATTTT.

The chain is built from TRBV15 and TRBJ2-7; D is perhaps TRBD2 (6 bases). CDR1 and CDR2 (germline): LNHNV, YYDKDF (reference sequence). The CDR3 is 15 amino acids. Between the trimmed V and J ends, which lost 1 base and 6 bases, there was a span of 16 bases. CDR3 nucleotide sequence: TGTGCCACCAGCAGAGGTCAGGTCCCCGGGGGCGAGCAGTACTTC. Translating gives CATSRGQVPGGEQYF.

The rearrangement joins TRBV27 to TRBJ2-1; 7 bases are a match to TRBD1. The J segment lost 3 bases and the V segment lost 6 bases, leaving 8 bases of the junction unmatched. This CDR3 region has 15 residues. CDR1 MNHEY and CDR2 SMNVEV come from the germline V gene (reference sequence). The CDR3 region is CASSVSRQGYNEQFF. The DNA of the CDR3 is TGTGCCAGCAGCGTCTCTCGACAGGGCTACAATGAGCAGTTCTTC.

This chain links TRBV7-2 with TRBJ1-5, with D perhaps TRBD1 (5 bases). CDR3 size: 12 residues. V lost 1 base to trimming and J lost 7 bases, with 5 bases between them. Germline V CDR1 and CDR2: SGHTA, FQGNSA. The CDR3 sequence: CASSLEGQPQHF. CDR3 DNA: TGTGCCAGCAGCTTAGAGGGGCAGCCCCAGCATTTT.

The chain has TRBV20-1 and TRBJ2-1; D ambiguous. Trimming took off 5 bases at V and 7 bases at J, with 6 bases between the two ends. The germline CDR1 and CDR2 sequences are DFQATT and SNEGSKA (reference sequence). The CDR3 covers 10 residues. The CDR3 coding sequence is TGCAGTGCTGCTCTGAATGAGCAGTTCTTC. Its protein product is CSAALNEQFF.

The chain is built from TRBV4-3 and TRBJ1-2, with D uncertain. Germline V gene sequence: CDR1 LGHNA, CDR2 YSLEER. The CDR3 is 14 residues long. Deletions cut 2 bases from V and 10 bases from J, with 17 bases between. For the CDR3, the DNA is TGCGCCAGCAGCCAACTCGAAGGCGTAGGATTCTACACCTTC. This encodes CASSQLEGVGFYTF.

This chain joins TRBV19 and TRBJ1-3; D unresolved. Germline V gene data show CDR1 as LNHDA and CDR2 as SQIVND (reference sequence). The CDR3 runs to 15 residues. Between the trimmed V and J ends, which lost 3 bases and 1 base, there was a span of 10 bases. This CDR3 reads CASSMWQPSGNTIYF. CDR3 nucleotide sequence: TGTGCCAGTAGTATGTGGCAGCCGTCTGGAAACACCATATATTTT.

The chain couples TRBV29-1 to TRBJ2-2; TRBD2 matches at 7 bases. V gave up 2 bases and J gave up 6 bases; unmatched junction bases: 3. Per the germline V gene, CDR1 is SQVTM and CDR2 is ANQGSEA. This CDR3 spans 13 amino acids. The CDR3 bases are TGCAGCGTTGAACGGGGGAGGGCCGGGGAGCTGTTTTTT. Protein product: CSVERGRAGELFF.

This clone was recorded a few times. The rearrangement links TRBV11-2 to TRBJ2-1; D tentatively reads TRBD1 or TRBD2 (6 bases each). The CDR3 covers 15 residues. Per germline, CDR1 SGHAT and CDR2 FQNNGV. V was cut by 7 bases and J by 7 bases, with 20 bases left in between. The CDR3 nucleotides are TGTGCCAGCATCGGGAACCCGGGGGCAACAAATGAGCAGTTCTTC. Amino acids: CASIGNPGATNEQFF.

Written as DNA, the CDR3 is TGTGCCAGCAGCTTAGCCCCCGGGACCTCGGCCCCCTATGGCTACACCTTC. Amino acid sequence: CASSLAPGTSAPYGYTF. V is TRBV7-8 and J is TRBJ1-2, with D possibly matching TRBD1 (5 bases). Trimming removed 0 bases at V and 4 bases at J, with 18 bases between. The CDR3 is 17 amino acids. CDR1 and CDR2 (germline): SGHVS, FQNEAQ.

The V and J genes are TRBV27 and TRBJ2-1; 10 nucleotides align to TRBD1. CDR3 length: 17 residues. Trimming at V came to 5 bases and at J to 6 bases, leaving 13 bases not matched to a gene. Germline CDR1 reads MNHEY; CDR2 reads SMNVEV (reference sequence). The CDR3 region is CASSPPLRDRGGNEQFF. The CDR3 nucleotides are TGTGCCAGCAGTCCGCCCCTCCGGGACAGGGGAGGCAATGAGCAGTTCTTC.

J is TRBJ2-1 and V is TRBV6-5; D remains unclear. The CDR3 totals 12 residues. V lost 2 bases and J lost 9, with 8 bases in between. The germline V gene encodes CDR1 MNHEY and CDR2 SVGAGI. CDR3 region: CASSYRDGEQFF. The CDR3 DNA reads as TGTGCCAGCAGTTACAGAGATGGTGAGCAGTTCTTC.

The chain employs TRBV4-1 and TRBJ2-3; no firm D call. This CDR3 region has 13 residues. V lost 1 base, J lost 3 bases, and 5 bases lay in between. Germline V CDR1 and CDR2: MGHRA, YSYEKL. This CDR3 reads CASSQARTDTQYF. DNA of the CDR3: TGCGCCAGCAGCCAAGCGAGGACAGATACGCAGTATTTT.

The CDR3 nucleotides read TGTGCCAGCAAAGGGACAGGGAGTTACGAGCAGTACTTC. Translating gives CASKGTGSYEQYF. This chain uses TRBV6-1 with TRBJ2-7; TRBD1 matches 9 bases. The CDR3 loop spans 13 amino acids. Losses at the gene ends were 7 bases for V and 4 bases for J; bases not matched to a gene: 5. Germline values: CDR1 MNHNS, CDR2 SASEGT.

The chain links TRBV30 to TRBJ1-3, with D unresolved. V was pared by 0 bases and J by 3 bases, with 0 bases between. This CDR3 region has 11 residues. The germline V gene encodes CDR1 GTSNPN and CDR2 SVGIG (reference sequence). CDR3 region: CAWSVGNTIYF. The CDR3 nucleotides are TGTGCCTGGAGTGTTGGAAACACCATATATTTT.

This rearrangement joins TRBV7-2 to TRBJ1-2; D call uncertain. This CDR3 is built from 14 residues. Trimming shortened V by 3 bases and J by 4 bases, and 12 bases separated the two germline ends. Germline lookup yields CDR1 SGHTA and CDR2 FQGNSA. The CDR3, as DNA: TGTGCCAGCAGCTTGGGCGGGGTCTTCTATGGCTACACCTTC. It yields the protein CASSLGGVFYGYTF.

The rearrangement links TRBV14 to TRBJ1-3; 7 nucleotides line up with TRBD1. The CDR3 loop spans 16 amino acids. V lost 3 bases, J lost 4 bases, and 9 bases stayed unmatched. The germline gives CDR1 SGHDN, CDR2 FVKESK. The CDR3 spells CASSQRGQPGGNTIYF. The CDR3 nucleotides are TGTGCCAGCAGCCAGCGGGGACAGCCCGGGGGAAACACCATATATTTT.

The V call is TRBV18, the J call TRBJ2-1; D is possibly TRBD1 (5 bases). V was cut by 2 bases and J by 3 bases, with 11 bases left in between. Germline V gene data show CDR1 as KGHSH and CDR2 as LQKENI. The length of the CDR3 is 15 residues. The CDR3 is CASSPSRVFYNEQFF. The CDR3 bases are TGTGCCAGCTCACCATCCAGGGTCTTCTACAATGAGCAGTTCTTC. Full variable domain (remainder filled in from reference TRBV18 and TRBJ2-1): NAGVMQNPRHLVRRRGQEARLRCSPMKGHSHVYWYRQLPEEGLKFMVYLQKENIIDESGMPKERFSAEFPKEGPSILRIQQVVRGDSAAYFCASSPSRVFYNEQFFGPGTRLTVL.

The chain joins TRBV28 to TRBJ2-3; the match to TRBD2 covers 10 bases. The CDR3 length is 19 residues. J gave up 2 bases and V 4 bases, and 15 bases lay outside the gene matches. Germline assignment: CDR1 MDHEN and CDR2 SYDVKM. The CDR3 region has the DNA TGTGCCAGCAGTTATACGCGACCAGCGGGGGGGATACCCACAGATACGCAGTATTTT. It encodes CASSYTRPAGGIPTDTQYF.

This clone was seen a handful of times. J is TRBJ2-4 and V is TRBV6-1; 11 positions match TRBD2. This CDR3 is 20 amino acids long. Germline V gene sequence: CDR1 MNHNS, CDR2 SASEGT. V trimming: 2 bases; J trimming: 6 bases; junction bases outside the gene matches: 18. This chain's CDR3 is CASSEFSGASGGPPRNIQYF. As DNA, the CDR3 is TGTGCCAGCAGTGAATTCAGCGGGGCTAGCGGGGGGCCTCCAAGAAACATTCAGTACTTC.

This clone was counted a few times. V and J are TRBV19 and TRBJ1-5; weak D call: TRBD1 (6 bases). The germline gives CDR1 LNHDA, CDR2 SQIVND (reference sequence). Between the trimmed V and J ends, which lost 6 bases and 0 bases, there was a span of 18 bases. CDR3 length equals 17 residues. The chain's CDR3 is CASSPLEGQYSNQPQHF. The CDR3 DNA sequence: TGTGCCAGTAGCCCTCTGGAAGGACAGTATAGCAATCAGCCCCAGCATTTT.

The gene calls are TRBV18 and TRBJ1-4; 9 nucleotides match TRBD1. Germline values: CDR1 KGHSH, CDR2 LQKENI. The trim removed 2 bases at V and 1 base at J, leaving 11 bases unmatched. The CDR3 sequence is 19 residues long. CDR3 sequence (DNA): TGTGCCAGCTCACCATGGATCCAACAGGGGGCACGAACTAATGAAAAACTGTTTTTT. Translation gives CASSPWIQQGARTNEKLFF.

The chain has TRBV7-9 and TRBJ1-1; D perhaps matches TRBD1 (6 bases). Per the germline V gene, CDR1 is SEHNR and CDR2 is FQNEAQ (reference sequence). The CDR3 covers 14 residues. V was trimmed by 3 bases and J by 4 bases, leaving 12 bases between them. CDR3 sequence: CASSLVLQGTEAFF. The CDR3 region has the DNA TGTGCCAGCAGCTTGGTCTTACAGGGCACTGAAGCTTTCTTT.

The chain joins TRBV9 to TRBJ2-3; D is unresolved. V was cut by 2 bases and J by 0 bases, with 1 base left in between. Per the germline V gene, CDR1 is SGDLS and CDR2 is YYNGEE. This CDR3 comprises 12 residues. The CDR3 DNA is TGTGCCAGCAGCGTTAGCACAGATACGCAGTATTTT. Translating it yields CASSVSTDTQYF.

This chain uses TRBV27 with TRBJ1-6; TRBD1 might be the D (5 bases). The CDR3 covers 13 residues. Germline CDR1 is MNHEY and CDR2 is SMNVEV (reference sequence). Trimming removed 3 bases from V and 7 bases from J, with 7 bases in between. CDR3 loop: CASSFPGNSPLHF. Written as DNA, the CDR3 is TGTGCCAGCAGTTTCCCAGGGAATTCACCCCTCCACTTT.